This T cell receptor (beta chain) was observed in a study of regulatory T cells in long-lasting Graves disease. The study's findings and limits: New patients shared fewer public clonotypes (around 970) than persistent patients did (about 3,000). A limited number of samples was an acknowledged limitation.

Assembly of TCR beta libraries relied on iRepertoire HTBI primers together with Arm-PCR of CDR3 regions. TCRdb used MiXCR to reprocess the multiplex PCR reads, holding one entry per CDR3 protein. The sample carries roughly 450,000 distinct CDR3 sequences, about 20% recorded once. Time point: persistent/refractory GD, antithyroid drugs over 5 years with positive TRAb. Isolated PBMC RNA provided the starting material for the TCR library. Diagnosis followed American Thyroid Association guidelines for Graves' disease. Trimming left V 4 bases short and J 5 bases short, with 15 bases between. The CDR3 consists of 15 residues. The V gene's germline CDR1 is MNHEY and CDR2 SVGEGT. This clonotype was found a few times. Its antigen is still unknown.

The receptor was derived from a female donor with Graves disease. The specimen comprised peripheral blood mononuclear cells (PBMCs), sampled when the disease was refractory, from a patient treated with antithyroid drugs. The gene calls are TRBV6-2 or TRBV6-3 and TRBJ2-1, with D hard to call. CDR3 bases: TGTGCCAGCAGTTCCAACACAGACGGAGACAATGAGCAGTTCTTC. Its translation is CASSSNTDGDNEQFF.